This TCR beta chain comes out of a study of blood T cell repertoires in COVID-19. Notes on this clone: The same CDR3 can be traced to other DNA sequences in this sample.

Generated by immunoSEQ multiplex PCR, the TCRdb table keeps only in-frame clones and is missing some. The table has a few hundred thousand clones, about 86% seen once; the top ten hold 15% to 18%. V was clipped by 1 base and J by 6 bases; unmatched bases: 7. CDR1 is SGHTA and CDR2 is FQGNSA in the germline V gene. The CDR3 spans 15 residues. The chain uses TRBV7-2 and TRBJ2-3, with 7 bases identical to TRBD1. The receptor was derived from a person aged 65 to 85 with COVID-19, enrolled during active disease. Material for sequencing was peripheral blood. The CDR3 loop reads CASSLVSGTADTQYF. CDR3 sequence (DNA): TGTGCCAGCAGCTTAGTGTCGGGGACAGCTGATACGCAGTATTTT.